The 11 T cell receptor beta chains below all came from one sample that was sequenced in a study of response to subunit inactivated influenza vaccine. In TCRdb, the RT-PCR reads were re-called with MiXCR into one record per CDR3 protein. The sample shows about 610,000 distinct CDR3 sequences, 11% to 15% of them seen only once. Specimen: PBMCs from blood, collected less than 13 days after vaccination. These receptors were obtained from a man aged 50 to 60 who received an inactivated influenza vaccine.

This clonotype was observed a single time. The genes are TRBV7-2 and TRBJ2-5; 9 bases are a match to TRBD2. CDR1 and CDR2 (germline): SGHTA, FQGNSA. This CDR3 has 17 residues. V gave up 0 bases and J gave up 2 bases; unmatched junction bases: 7. The CDR3, as DNA: TGTGCCAGCAGCTTAGCGCGGGCTAGCGGGGAGCAAGAGACCCAGTACTTC. This gives the protein CASSLARASGEQETQYF.

CDR3 region: CASSLGPEGTQYF. The CDR3 nucleotides are TGCGCCAGCAGCTTGGGCCCGGAAGGGACCCAGTACTTC. The rearrangement joins TRBV5-1 to TRBJ2-5; no clear D gene. Germline values: CDR1 SGHRS, CDR2 YFSETQ. V lost 0 bases to trimming and J lost 7 bases, with 10 bases between them. CDR3 size: 13 residues.

This clonotype was counted at least ten times. This rearrangement joins TRBV28 to TRBJ2-1, with D possibly being TRBD1 or TRBD2 (5 bases each). Trimming removed 7 bases from V and 5 bases from J, with 9 bases in between. This CDR3 contains 12 residues. CDR1 is MDHEN, CDR2 SYDVKM, per germline. The CDR3 is CASNGANNEQFF. Here the CDR3 DNA reads TGTGCCAGCAACGGGGCGAACAATGAGCAGTTCTTC.

On this clonotype itself: The junction shows a germline mismatch at one end, possibly a read error. The chain joins TRBV6-2 or TRBV6-3 to TRBJ1-1; 7 bases are a match to TRBD1. CDR1 is MNHEY, CDR2 SVGEGT, per germline. CDR3 length: 15 amino acids. The CDR3 sequence: CASSSDRVGNSEAFF. Written as DNA, the CDR3 is TGTGCCAGCAGTTCCGACAGGGTGGGGAACTCTGAAGCTTTCTTT.

The rearrangement joins TRBV7-2 to TRBJ2-2; TRBD1 is a possible D gene (5 bases). V lost 3 bases to trimming and J lost 2 bases, with 10 bases between them. The CDR3 is made up of 15 amino acids. CDR1 and CDR2 (germline): SGHTA, FQGNSA. The CDR3 coding sequence is TGTGCCAGCAGCTTCAGACAGCGAAACACCGGGGAGCTGTTTTTT. It yields the protein CASSFRQRNTGELFF.

This clonotype was found a few times. The chain combines TRBV20-1 with TRBJ2-7; 8 bases are shared with TRBD1. The junction had 11 bases not matched to a gene; V was cut back by 5 bases and J by 2 bases. This CDR3 is 15 amino acids long. Germline-derived CDR1 and CDR2 are DFQATT and SNEGSKA (reference sequence). CDR3 bases: TGCAGTGCTCAGCCTGGACAGGGCCTCACCTACGAGCAGTACTTC. Residues: CSAQPGQGLTYEQYF.

The chain combines TRBV10-3 with TRBJ1-1; maybe TRBD1 (5 bases). V was pared by 1 base and J by 2 bases, with 11 bases between. This CDR3 has 15 residues. The germline V gene has CDR1 ENHRY and CDR2 SYGVKD. This chain's CDR3 is CAISELGATNTEAFF. The DNA of the CDR3 is TGTGCCATCAGTGAGTTAGGGGCGACAAACACTGAAGCTTTCTTT.

This clonotype was observed a handful of times. The chain joins TRBV5-1 to TRBJ1-1; weak D call: TRBD1 (5 bases). This CDR3 is built from 18 residues. V lost 4 bases and J lost 1, with 23 bases in between. Germline assignment: CDR1 SGHRS and CDR2 YFSETQ. The CDR3 protein is CASSAYATGVTPNTEAFF. The DNA of the CDR3 is TGCGCCAGCAGCGCTTACGCCACAGGCGTAACCCCGAACACTGAAGCTTTCTTT.

CDR3 bases: TGTGCCACCCTCTCCGGGGTGCCGCCGGGGACCCAGTACTTC. Protein sequence: CATLSGVPPGTQYF. This sequence joins TRBV24-1 and TRBJ2-5; a possible D gene is TRBD2 (5 bases). The germline gives CDR1 KGHDR, CDR2 SFDVKD. The CDR3 contains 14 residues. V shed 9 bases and J shed 7 bases, with 20 bases lying between them.

The gene calls are TRBV7-8 and TRBJ2-7, with 8 nucleotides matching TRBD2. Germline CDR1 SGHVS, CDR2 FQNEAQ. The junction had 6 bases not matched to a gene; V was cut back by 6 bases and J by 2 bases. This CDR3 region has 14 residues. The CDR3 protein is CASRAVAGPYEQYF. DNA for the CDR3: TGTGCCAGCAGAGCGGTAGCGGGGCCCTACGAGCAGTACTTC.

Remarks on this clonotype: Given a much more abundant clone one base away, this may be a read error. This sequence joins TRBV9 and TRBJ1-2; 9 bases are a match to TRBD1. CDR1 and CDR2 (germline): SGDLS, YYNGEE. The CDR3 length is 14 residues. In DNA, the CDR3 is TGTGACAGCAGAAAGGACAGGGGAGACTATGGCTACACCTTC. Protein sequence: CDSRKDRGDYGYTF.